Listed below are T cell receptor beta chains from one sample, sequenced in a study of blood T cell repertoires in COVID-19. Assay: immunoSEQ multiplex PCR; the TCRdb copy retains only in-frame clones and omits some. The table records more than 150,000 clones, 85% to 90% of them present only once. Sample: peripheral blood. The receptors derive from a woman in her 70s with COVID-19, enrolled during active disease. Each CDR3 is given with its conserved first and last residue. Each record gives: J gene, clone size, D gene, V gene, CDR3 length, CDR3 protein, CDR3 DNA. A D gene is named only where the DNA matches it firmly. Size is omitted from some rows. Given values are once, few, many or a class for expanded clones.

>TRBJ1-2|few|TRBD1|TRBV6-4|16
CASSAGQGANNYGYTF
TGTGCCAGCAGTGCGGGACAGGGGGCGAATAACTATGGCTACACCTTC
>TRBJ2-2|NA|NA|TRBV5-1|15
CASSFSGASTGELFF
TGCGCCAGCAGCTTCTCAGGGGCCAGCACCGGGGAGCTGTTTTTT
>TRBJ2-1|NA|TRBD2|TRBV7-2|14
CASTTGTGGNEQFF
TGTGCCAGCACCACAGGGACGGGGGGGAATGAGCAGTTCTTC
>TRBJ2-3|once|TRBD2|TRBV12-5|14
CASGTGGGSNTQYF
TGTGCTAGTGGCACCGGGGGGGGGTCTAATACGCAGTATTTT
>TRBJ2-7|NA|NA|TRBV6-5|13
CASSRRINYEQYF
TGTGCCAGCAGTCGGAGGATAAACTACGAGCAGTACTTC
>TRBJ1-1|NA|TRBD1|TRBV4-1|12
CASSRNRGVAFF
TGCGCCAGCAGCCGGAACAGGGGTGTAGCTTTCTTT
>TRBJ2-1|NA|TRBD2|TRBV11-3|14
CASRTLLAGGEQFF
TGTGCCAGCCGAACCCTTCTAGCGGGAGGTGAGCAGTTCTTC
>TRBJ2-1|NA|NA|TRBV2|14
CASSEGRQGNEQFF
TGTGCCAGCAGTGAAGGACGGCAGGGCAATGAGCAGTTCTTC
>TRBJ1-4|NA|NA|TRBV10-3|11
CAINPQEKLFF
TGTGCCATCAATCCCCAGGAAAAACTGTTTTTT
>TRBJ2-3|NA|TRBD1|TRBV19|14
CATRQGASTDTQYF
TGTGCCACACGGCAGGGGGCGAGCACAGATACGCAGTATTTT
>TRBJ1-4|NA|NA|TRBV9|14
CASTRGPDNEKLFF
TGTGCCAGCACCCGGGGTCCGGACAATGAAAAACTGTTTTTT
>TRBJ1-4|NA|NA|TRBV10-3|14
CAISGPSRSEKLFF
TGTGCCATCAGTGGACCGTCCCGGAGTGAAAAACTGTTTTTT
>TRBJ2-4|NA|TRBD1|TRBV3-1/TRBV3-2|15
CASSQGQGAKNIQYF
TGTGCCAGCAGCCAAGGACAGGGGGCCAAAAACATTCAGTACTTC
>TRBJ2-5|NA|TRBD2|TRBV3-1/TRBV3-2|17
CASSPKTALAGGGDQYF
TGTGCCAGCAGCCCTAAGACGGCTCTAGCGGGAGGTGGTGACCAGTACTTC
>TRBJ2-5|NA|NA|TRBV15|15
CATSRNLGRQETQYF
TGTGCCACCAGCAGAAACCTTGGTCGGCAAGAGACCCAGTACTTC
>TRBJ1-2|few|NA|TRBV30|12
CAWRGRDYGYTF
TGTGCCTGGAGGGGGCGGGATTATGGCTACACCTTC
>TRBJ2-7|NA|NA|TRBV19|15
CASSITGVRSYEQYF
TGTGCCAGTAGTATTACGGGAGTTCGTTCCTACGAGCAGTACTTC
>TRBJ2-2|NA|NA|TRBV2|13
CASNWKRTGELFF
TGTGCCAGCAACTGGAAGCGTACCGGGGAGCTGTTTTTT
>TRBJ1-2|NA|NA|TRBV3-1/TRBV3-2|15
CASSQGRHGLYGYTF
TGTGCCAGCAGCCAAGGTAGACACGGTCTTTATGGCTACACCTTC
>TRBJ2-1|NA|TRBD2|TRBV18|17
CASSPLSFGLGNNEQFF
TGTGCCAGCTCACCACTATCTTTCGGACTAGGAAACAATGAGCAGTTCTTC
>TRBJ2-6|NA|NA|TRBV7-3|15
CASSLGASGANVLTF
TGTGCCAGCAGCTTAGGGGCTTCTGGGGCCAACGTCCTGACTTTC
>TRBJ1-2|NA|NA|TRBV7-3|15
CASSLEPGRAYGYTF
TGTGCCAGCAGCTTAGAGCCAGGAAGAGCCTATGGCTACACCTTC
>TRBJ1-2|NA|TRBD1|TRBV24-1|13
CATSDLGQDGYTF
TGTGCCACCAGTGATCTGGGACAGGATGGCTACACCTTC